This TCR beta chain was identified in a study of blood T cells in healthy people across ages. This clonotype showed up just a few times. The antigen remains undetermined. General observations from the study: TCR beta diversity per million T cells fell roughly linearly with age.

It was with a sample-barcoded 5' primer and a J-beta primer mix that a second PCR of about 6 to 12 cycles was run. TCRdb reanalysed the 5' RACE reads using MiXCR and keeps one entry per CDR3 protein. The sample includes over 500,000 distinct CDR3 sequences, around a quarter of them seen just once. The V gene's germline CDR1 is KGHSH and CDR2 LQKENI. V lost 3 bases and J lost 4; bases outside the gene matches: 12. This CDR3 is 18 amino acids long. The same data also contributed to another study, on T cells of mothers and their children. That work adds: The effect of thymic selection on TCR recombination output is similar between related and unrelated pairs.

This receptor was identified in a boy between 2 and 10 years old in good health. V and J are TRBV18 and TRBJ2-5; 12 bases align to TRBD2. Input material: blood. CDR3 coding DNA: TGTGCCAGCTCACCGTCTCTAGCGGGAGGGGTCGCTGGAGAGACCCAGTACTTC. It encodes CASSPSLAGGVAGETQYF.